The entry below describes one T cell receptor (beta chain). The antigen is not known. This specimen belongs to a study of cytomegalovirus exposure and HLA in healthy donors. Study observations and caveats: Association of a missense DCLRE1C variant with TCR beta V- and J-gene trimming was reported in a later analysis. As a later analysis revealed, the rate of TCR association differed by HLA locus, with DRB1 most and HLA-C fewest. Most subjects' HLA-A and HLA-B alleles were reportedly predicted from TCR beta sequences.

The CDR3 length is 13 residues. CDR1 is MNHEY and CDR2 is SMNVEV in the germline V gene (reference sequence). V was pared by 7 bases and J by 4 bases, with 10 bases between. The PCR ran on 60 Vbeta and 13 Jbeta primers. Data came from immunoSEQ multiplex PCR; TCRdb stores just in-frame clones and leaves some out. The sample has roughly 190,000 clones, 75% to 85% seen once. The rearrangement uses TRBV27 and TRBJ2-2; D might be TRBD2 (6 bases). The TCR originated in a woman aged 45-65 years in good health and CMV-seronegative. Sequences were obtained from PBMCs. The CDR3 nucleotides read TGTGCCAGCACTCCAGCGGGCACCGGGGAGCTGTTTTTT. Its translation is CASTPAGTGELFF.